What follows is one TCR beta chain and its context. Its antigen is unidentified. The data stem from a study of cytotoxic CD8 clonotypes in ibrutinib-treated CLL. In the study overall: Included were 11 to 12 relapsed/refractory and 15 treatment-naive patients, of whom some 17 were IGHV unmutated. Sequenced samples delivered averages of around 260,000 productive templates and around 100,000 productive rearrangements.

The study, taken as a whole, reports: Samples from sustained-remission and progressing patients were taken at different times. Clonality correlated strongly with circulating CD8+ T cells and exceeded age-matched healthy donors at baseline.

Sequencing used immunoSEQ multiplex PCR; TCRdb keeps in-frame clones, though not all of them. This sample carries 30,000 to 50,000 clones, 65% to 70% of them seen once, and the ten largest clones take 6% to 8%. The starting material was PBMCs, obtained at disease progression, from a patient treated with ibrutinib. The clonotype comes from a human donor with chronic lymphocytic leukemia.

This CDR3 reads CATSEDVVFGSPLHF. The CDR3 coding sequence is TGTGCCACCAGCGAGGACGTGGTCTTTGGTTCACCCCTCCACTTT. This rearrangement joins TRBV15 to TRBJ1-6; D unclear. The CDR3 sequence is 15 residues long. CDR1 LNHNV and CDR2 YYDKDF come from the germline V gene (reference sequence). Trimming cost V 5 bases and J 9 bases, with 17 bases left between them.